The 6 T cell receptor beta chains reported below all come from one sample, sequenced in a study of blood T cell repertoires in COVID-19 (dated by TCRdb to the early 2020s). Preparation of the library involved the immunoSEQ multiplex PCR assay. Not all clones reach the TCRdb copy of this immuneACCESS table, which keeps in-frame sequences only. Checked studies attribute under half of the gap to unresolved V genes and leave the rest unexplained. The sample has 150,000 to 200,000 clones on record, around nine tenths of them singletons. The biggest ten clones account for approximately 0.56% of the sample. The sample comprised peripheral blood. These receptors came from a man aged 50 or older with acute or convalescent COVID-19.

This clone was observed a single time. The chain employs TRBV19 and TRBJ2-1; 9 bases are shared with TRBD1. Germline trimming cut 5 bases from V and 7 bases from J; bases unmatched to any gene: 6. The CDR3 is 14 amino acids. From germline, CDR1 is LNHDA and CDR2 SQIVND (reference sequence). The DNA for the CDR3 is TGTGCCAGTAGTCACGAGGACAGGGGAAATGAGCAGTTCTTC. Translation gives CASSHEDRGNEQFF.

J is TRBJ1-5 and V is TRBV27; D possibly corresponds to TRBD1 (5 bases). This CDR3 contains 12 residues. The V gene's germline CDR1 is MNHEY and CDR2 SMNVEV (reference sequence). The V end lost 5 bases, the J end lost 8 bases, and 10 bases lay between the germline ends. The DNA for the CDR3 is TGTGCCAGCAGTCTATTAGGGGAGCCCCAGCATTTT. It encodes CASSLLGEPQHF.

DNA for the CDR3: TGTGCCAGCAGCGTAGTGGGGCCCTACAATGAGCAGTTCTTC. It encodes CASSVVGPYNEQFF. This chain connects TRBV9 to TRBJ2-1; tentative D call: TRBD1 (5 bases). Germline V gene sequence: CDR1 SGDLS, CDR2 YYNGEE. This CDR3 has 14 amino acids. V was clipped by 0 bases and J by 2 bases, with 6 bases between them. Full variable domain (missing parts from reference TRBV9 and TRBJ2-1): DSGVTQTPKHLITATGQRVTLRCSPRSGDLSVYWYQQSLDQGLQFLIQYYNGEERAKGNILERFSAQQFPDLHSELNLSSLELGDSALYFCASSVVGPYNEQFFGPGTRLTVL.

This rearrangement joins TRBV7-3 to TRBJ2-6, with 13 bases lining up with TRBD2. V trimming: 3 bases; J trimming: 0 bases; junction bases outside the gene matches: 8. The CDR3 totals 20 residues. Looked up from germline, CDR1 is SGHTA and CDR2 is FQGTGA. The CDR3 protein is CASSLGTGLAGFSGANVLTF. Written as DNA, the CDR3 is TGTGCCAGCAGCTTGGGAACGGGACTAGCGGGATTCTCTGGGGCCAACGTCCTGACTTTC.

The chain combines TRBV4-2 with TRBJ1-2; weak D call: TRBD1 (6 bases). The germline V and J ends were trimmed by 0 bases and 8 bases, with 13 bases remaining between them. CDR3 length: 14 amino acids. The germline CDR1 and CDR2 sequences are LGHNA and YNFKEQ. The DNA of the CDR3 is TGTGCCAGCAGCCAAGAGGCATTCGACAGGGGCTACACCTTC. Translating it yields CASSQEAFDRGYTF.

This sequence joins TRBV5-1 and TRBJ2-3, with D tentatively TRBD1 (6 bases). The CDR3 is 15 amino acids. The germline V gene has CDR1 SGHRS and CDR2 YFSETQ. Trimming took 4 bases from V and 0 from J, leaving 12 bases between them. The CDR3 loop reads CASSLWTASTDTQYF. The CDR3 DNA reads as TGCGCCAGCAGCCTGTGGACAGCTAGCACAGATACGCAGTATTTT. Full variable domain (rest looked up from reference TRBV5-1 and TRBJ2-3): KAGVTQTPRYLIKTRGQQVTLSCSPISGHRSVSWYQQTPGQGLQFLFEYFSETQRNKGNFPGRFSGRQFSNSRSEMNVSTLELGDSALYLCASSLWTASTDTQYFGPGTRLTVL.